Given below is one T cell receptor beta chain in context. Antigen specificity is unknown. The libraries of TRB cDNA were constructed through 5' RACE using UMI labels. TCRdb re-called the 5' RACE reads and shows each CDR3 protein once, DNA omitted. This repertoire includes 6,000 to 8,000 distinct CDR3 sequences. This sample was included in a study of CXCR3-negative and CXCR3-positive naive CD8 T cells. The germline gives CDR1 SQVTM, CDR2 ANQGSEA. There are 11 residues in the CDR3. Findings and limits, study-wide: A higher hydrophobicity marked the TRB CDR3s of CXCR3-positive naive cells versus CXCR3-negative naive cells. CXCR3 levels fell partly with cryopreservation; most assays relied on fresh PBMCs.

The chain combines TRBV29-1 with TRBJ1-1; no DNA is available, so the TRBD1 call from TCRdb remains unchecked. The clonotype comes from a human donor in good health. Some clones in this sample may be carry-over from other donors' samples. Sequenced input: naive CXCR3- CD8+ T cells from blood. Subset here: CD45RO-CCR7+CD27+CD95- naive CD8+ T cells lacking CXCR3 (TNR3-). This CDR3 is CSVEGGPEAFF.